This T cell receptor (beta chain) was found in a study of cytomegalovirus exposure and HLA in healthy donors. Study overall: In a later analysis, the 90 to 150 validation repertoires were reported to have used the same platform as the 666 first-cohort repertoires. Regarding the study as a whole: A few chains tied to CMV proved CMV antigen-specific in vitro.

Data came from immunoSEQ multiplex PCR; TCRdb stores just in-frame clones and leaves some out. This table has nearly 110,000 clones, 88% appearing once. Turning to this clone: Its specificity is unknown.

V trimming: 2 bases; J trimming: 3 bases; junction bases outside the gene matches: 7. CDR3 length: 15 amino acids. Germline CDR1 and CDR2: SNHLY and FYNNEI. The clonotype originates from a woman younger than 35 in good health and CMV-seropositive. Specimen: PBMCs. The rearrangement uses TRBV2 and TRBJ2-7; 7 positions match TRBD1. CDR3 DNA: TGTGCCAGCAGTGAACGGGGCGGACAGGACTACGAGCAGTACGTC. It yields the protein CASSERGGQDYEQYV.